This T cell receptor (beta chain) was profiled in a study of cytomegalovirus exposure and HLA in healthy donors (dated by TCRdb to between 2016 and 2019). Concerning the study at large: In an earlier analysis of under 750 of the donors, around 290 Gb of sequence data and approximately 100 million unique TCR beta sequences from 150 million to 200 million T cells were reported. An early release covering about 600 HLA-typed donors comprised about 300 gigabases of sequencing data and 85 million to 100 million unique TCR sequences. Among the approximately 420 genotyped donors, under 90% belonged to the genetic ancestry cluster associated with self-reported Caucasian donors. The aim of the study was to test whether cataloging public T cell receptors could identify signatures of past pathogen exposure. The study used immunosequencing to profile the T cell repertoires of more than 650 subjects and linked those repertoires to cytomegalovirus serostatus. Besides the first cohort of more than 650 subjects, a separate validation cohort made up of 120 different subjects was used. To predict cytomegalovirus infection status, the study brought together high-throughput TCR immunosequencing, statistical association of individual TCRs with disease status, and machine learning. In a later analysis, previously published TCR beta repertoires from 670 or so donors were re-analyzed and high-resolution HLA genotyping was added so that TCR occurrence patterns could be studied. The later analysis used no new phenotypic data to find candidate immune exposures, relying instead on TCR beta sequences and their occurrence across donors. To decide whether each TCR beta V gene segment behaved as functional or pseudogenic, an earlier analysis of 587 of the donors relied on high-throughput TCR beta sequencing. Donor age, sex, ethnicity and CMV serostatus were compiled alongside the repertoire data. A later genetic analysis used genome-wide SNP genotypes for about 60% of the roughly 700 donors, treating that subset as a discovery cohort. Every discovery cohort repertoire had been produced on one sequencing platform. HLA typing covered class I and class II loci at four-digit resolution. Typing coverage varied by locus: about 620-630 donors for A, B, C, DRB1 and DQB1; approximately 560 for DQA1; more than 600 for DPA1; roughly 470 for DPB1. Because of strong linkage in the cohort, five DR-DQ haplotypes were treated as single units for association and clustering. Among about 360 genotyped donors of the cohort, an average of about 240,000 unique TCR beta nucleotide sequences were sequenced per donor, roughly 20% of them non-productive.

Spanning cysteine to phenylalanine, the CDR3 consists of 16 amino acids. Only the CDR3 portion is preserved as DNA: 48 bases, with reading frame beginning at the first base. Trimmed from V: 0 bases; trimmed from J: 7 bases; junction bases lacking a gene match: 6. CDR1 and CDR2 (SGHVS, FNYEAQ) derive from the germline V gene. In total, just over 650 healthy bone marrow donors made up the cohort. At the time of sampling, all cohort members were nominally healthy, though unrecorded immune exposures were likely present. The donor tested CMV seronegative, placing the donor among the 350 to 400 seronegative members of the cohort. A peripheral blood sample was collected from each donor, and TCR beta sequencing was performed on peripheral blood mononuclear cells. The Qiagen DNeasy Blood Extraction Kit was used to extract genomic DNA from the blood cell samples. Libraries were made using the immunoSEQ multiplex PCR assay. For the multiplex PCR, a mixture combining 60 forward primers for TCR Vbeta segments and 13 reverse primers for TCR Jbeta segments was used. A multiplex PCR assay on genomic DNA amplified the CDR3 region of rearranged TCR beta genes. On the Illumina HiSeq System, the amplified TCR beta libraries were sequenced as 87-base-pair reads. In the source study's methods: A later analysis counted approximately 84 million unique TCR beta chains across the approximately 700 repertoires, and around 9.9 million of these chains were shared by at least two donors. Raw reads were error-corrected and collapsed into unique sequences with a nearest-neighbor algorithm that merged closely related sequences to remove PCR and sequencing errors. CDR3 sequences were aligned to IMGT reference sequences to assign V, D and J gene segments. For a sequence to be retained, at least a six-nucleotide match to both a V gene segment and a J gene segment was required. Rearrangements were classified as productive when the CDR3 lacked stop codons and remained in frame with V and J, and all other rearrangements were classified as non-productive. Following IMGT convention, CDR3 was defined as the stretch from the second conserved V-encoded cysteine up to the conserved J-encoded phenylalanine. The earlier analysis of about 590 of the donors excluded sequences that lacked an unambiguous match to a single V gene segment. An earlier analysis of several hundred of the donors called V segments functional above 56.7% productive rearrangements and segregating when the between-donor standard deviation exceeded 5%. To diagnose cytomegalovirus status from the catalog of TCR beta chain sequences, a statistical classification framework was built. A later analysis assigned V and J genes by comparing TCR nucleotide sequences with IMGT/GENE-DB human TR gene sequences. The TCRdist pipeline was used in a later analysis to assign CDR3 sequences and most-parsimonious VDJ recombination scenarios. In a later analysis, each TCR beta chain was defined by its CDR3 amino acid sequence together with its V-gene family, and reads lacking a unique V-gene family were excluded. In a later analysis, 500 to 650 highly shared, low-generation-probability nucleotide sequences were removed to address suspected cross-contamination and a sequencing artifact. In a later analysis, a clonal expansion index was calculated for each public chain from normalized within-repertoire ranks of inferred template counts. A later analysis computed generation probabilities with a VDJ recombination model fitted to out-of-frame rearrangements, and checked the results against IGoR. A later analysis scored TCR-TCR, TCR-HLA and TCR-CMV co-occurrence with hypergeometric tests, applying a repertoire-size bias correction to TCR pairs. To estimate false discovery rates, a later analysis permuted the HLA or CMV assignments 20 times. A later analysis grouped co-occurring TCRs with DBSCAN, adding TCRdist sequence similarity when clustering within HLA-allele-positive subsets. Repertoires with fewer than 30,000 or more than 120,000 public chains, plus five repertoires with anomalous nucleotide sharing, were excluded from co-occurrence clustering. As stored in TCRdb, this immuneACCESS dataset retains in-frame rearrangements with V and J assigned. A fraction of the clones does not appear; measured against another copy, unresolved V genes explain less than half of the discrepancy, and the remainder lacks a known reason. Clonal size and the V and J genes are those of that table, whereas D and trimming came from the DNA. Within this sample are about 110,000 clones, with about 86% of them counted one time only. Approximately 2% of the sample comes from the top ten.

Beyond this particular receptor, the publication reports: The study gave a list of more than 150 TCR beta chains associated with cytomegalovirus. Several of the top co-occurrence clusters appeared to be linked to parvovirus B19, influenza, CMV and Epstein-Barr virus, according to a later analysis. Compared with the 666-donor mean, donors in an Asian-associated ancestry cluster had fewer N-insertions in productive TCRs, according to a later genetic analysis. When HLA alleles, especially DR and DQ, strongly co-occurred, TCR associations were difficult to assign to individual alleles. Broadly in line with IMGT annotations, most TCR beta V segments showed up in productive rearrangements about 90% or about 30% of the time in an earlier analysis of several hundred of the donors. Sequencing depth was assumed to be roughly uniform across donors in the presence/absence analyses, though that assumption may not hold. In a later genetic analysis, a missense DCLRE1C variant was associated with V-gene and J-gene trimming of TCR beta chains, and the association was replicated in an independent cohort. A later analysis found that HLA-associated TCR beta chains were more clonally expanded and had lower generation probabilities than equally common non-associated chains. The authors suggested that the approach could potentially be generalized to other disease states and immunological phenotypes. In vitro tests confirmed that a few of the cytomegalovirus-associated TCR beta chains recognize cytomegalovirus antigens. A later analysis found that most CMV-associated TCR beta chains appeared HLA-restricted, with HLA associations seemingly driven largely by CMV exposure. Correlated functional status among segregating V segments might be attributable to linkage disequilibrium, but an unknown experimental factor could not be ruled out. The sequencing pipeline was judged likely to have produced a cluster of highly shared sequence variants as a technical artifact. The only immune exposure information available for the cohort was CMV serostatus. The earlier analysis of approximately 560 of the donors excluded roughly 17 rarely observed V segments, including chromosome 9 orphons, because counts were too low. In a later analysis, TCR association rates were found to vary across HLA loci, with the most associated TCRs seen for DRB1 alleles and the fewest for HLA-C alleles. The 87-base-pair reads could not distinguish some IMGT-functional V segments, including TRBV6-2 and TRBV6-3, so those segments were excluded. Only TCR beta chains were sequenced in this cohort, and the absence of alpha or paired-chain data limited detectable features. The classifier was reported to diagnose cytomegalovirus status with high specificity and sensitivity in both the original cohort and the validation cohort. A further reported finding was that TCR beta sequences accurately predicted the HLA-A and HLA-B alleles for most subjects in the first cohort. At a false discovery rate of 0.05, a later analysis linked approximately 18,000 TCR beta sequences to specific HLA alleles. While some public TCRs were present in many individuals, most TCR sequences turned up only very rarely across donors. Because some donors lacked HLA typing at each locus, the association tests relied only on the typed subset.

A remark on this clone: Which antigen it targets is not known. It has no much larger one-base neighbor in the sample; base qualities were not kept.

This clonotype was sampled from a man aged 35 to 55 in good health and CMV-seronegative. The sequence is built from TRBV7-6 and TRBJ1-6, with 7 bases matching TRBD1. What was sequenced was PBMCs. The CDR3 loop reads CASSLAVLGGNSPLHF. The nucleotide sequence reads as follows: TGTGCCAGCAGCTTAGCGGTCTTAGGGGGCAATTCACCCCTCCACTTT.